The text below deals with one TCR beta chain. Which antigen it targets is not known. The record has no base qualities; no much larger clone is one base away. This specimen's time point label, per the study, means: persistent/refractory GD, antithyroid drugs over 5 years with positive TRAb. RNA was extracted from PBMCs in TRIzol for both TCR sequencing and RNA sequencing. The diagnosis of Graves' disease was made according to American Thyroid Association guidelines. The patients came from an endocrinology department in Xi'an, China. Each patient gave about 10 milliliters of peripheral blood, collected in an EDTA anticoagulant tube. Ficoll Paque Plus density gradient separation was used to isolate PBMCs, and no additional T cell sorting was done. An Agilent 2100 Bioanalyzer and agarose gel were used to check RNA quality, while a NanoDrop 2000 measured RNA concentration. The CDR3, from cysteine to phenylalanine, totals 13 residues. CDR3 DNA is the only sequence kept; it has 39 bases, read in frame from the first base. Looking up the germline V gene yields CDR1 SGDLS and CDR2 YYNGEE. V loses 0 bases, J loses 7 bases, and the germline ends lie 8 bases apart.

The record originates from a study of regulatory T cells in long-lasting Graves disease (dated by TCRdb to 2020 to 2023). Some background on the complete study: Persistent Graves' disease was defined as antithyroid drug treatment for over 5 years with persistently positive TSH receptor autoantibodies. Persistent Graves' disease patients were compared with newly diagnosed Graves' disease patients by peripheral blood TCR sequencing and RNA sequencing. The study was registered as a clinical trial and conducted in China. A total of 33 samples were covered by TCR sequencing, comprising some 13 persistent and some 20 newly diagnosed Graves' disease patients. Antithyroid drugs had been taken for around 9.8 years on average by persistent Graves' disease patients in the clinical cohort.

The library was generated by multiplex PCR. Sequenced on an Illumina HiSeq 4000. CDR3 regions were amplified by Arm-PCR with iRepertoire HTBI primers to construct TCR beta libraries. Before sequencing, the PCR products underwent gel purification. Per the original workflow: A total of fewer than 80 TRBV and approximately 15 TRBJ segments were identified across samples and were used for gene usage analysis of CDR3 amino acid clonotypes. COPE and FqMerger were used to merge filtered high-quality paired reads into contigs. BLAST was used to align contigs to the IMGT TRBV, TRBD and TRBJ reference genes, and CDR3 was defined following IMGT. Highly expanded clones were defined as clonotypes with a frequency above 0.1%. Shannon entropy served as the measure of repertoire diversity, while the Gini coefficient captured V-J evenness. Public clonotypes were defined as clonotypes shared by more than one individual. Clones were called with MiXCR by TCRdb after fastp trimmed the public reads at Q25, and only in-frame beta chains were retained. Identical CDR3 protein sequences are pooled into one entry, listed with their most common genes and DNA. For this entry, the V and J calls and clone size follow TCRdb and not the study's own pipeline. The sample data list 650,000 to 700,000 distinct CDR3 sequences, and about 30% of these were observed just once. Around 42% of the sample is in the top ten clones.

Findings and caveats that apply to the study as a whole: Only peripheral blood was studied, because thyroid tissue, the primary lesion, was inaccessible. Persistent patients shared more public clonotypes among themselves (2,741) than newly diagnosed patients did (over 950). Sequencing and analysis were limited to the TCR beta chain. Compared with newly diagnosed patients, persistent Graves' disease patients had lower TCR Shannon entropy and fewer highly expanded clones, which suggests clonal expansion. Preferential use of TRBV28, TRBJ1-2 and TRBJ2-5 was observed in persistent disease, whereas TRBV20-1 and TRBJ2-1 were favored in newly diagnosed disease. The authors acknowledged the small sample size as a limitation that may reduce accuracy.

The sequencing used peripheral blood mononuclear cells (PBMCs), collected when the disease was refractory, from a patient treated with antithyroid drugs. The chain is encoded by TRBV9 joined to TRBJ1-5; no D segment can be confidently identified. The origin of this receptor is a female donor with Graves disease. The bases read TGTGCCAGCAGCGTAGGTCTACTGCAGCCCCAGCATTTT. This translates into CASSVGLLQPQHF.